The 18 T cell receptor beta chains in this list originate from one sample, sequenced in a study of T cells after yellow fever vaccination. TCRdb re-called the 5' RACE reads with MiXCR, one entry per CDR3 protein. The sample holds 500,000 to 650,000 distinct CDR3 sequences; approximately 15% are singletons and the top ten take around 15%. This sample comprised PBMCs, obtained on the day of the yellow fever booster vaccination. The receptors were sampled from a man aged 25-45 years who received the YFV17D yellow fever vaccine.

A few counts support this clonotype. The chain employs TRBV6-4 and TRBJ2-2, with TRBD2 matching over 14 bases. V was pared by 5 bases and J by 4 bases, with 15 bases of the junction left unmatched. This CDR3 is 20 amino acids long. CDR1 and CDR2 (germline): MRHNA, SNTAGT. The CDR3 DNA follows: TGTGCCAGCAGTAAACCGACCGGGACTAGCGGGAGAGGTCCCACCGGGGAGCTGTTTTTT. Translating it yields CASSKPTGTSGRGPTGELFF.

This clonotype was detected only a few times. This rearrangement joins TRBV19 to TRBJ2-7; D perhaps matches TRBD1 (6 bases). The germline V gene has CDR1 LNHDA and CDR2 SQIVND (reference sequence). V shed 11 bases and J shed 6 bases, with 20 bases lying between them. This CDR3 has 13 amino acids. CDR3 protein: CAGFSRGFSEQYF. Written as DNA, the CDR3 is TGTGCCGGATTTTCCAGGGGATTCAGCGAGCAGTACTTC.

This clonotype was found a few times. The chain links TRBV5-5 to TRBJ2-3; D ambiguous. In germline, CDR1 is SGHKS, CDR2 YYEKEE (reference sequence). V lost 4 bases and J lost 0, with 15 bases in between. CDR3 length: 16 amino acids. The CDR3 loop is CASSNRARLSTDTQYF. DNA for the CDR3: TGTGCCAGCAGCAACCGAGCGAGACTTAGCACAGATACGCAGTATTTT. Looking up the rest from reference TRBV5-5 and TRBJ2-3 gives the full variable domain: DAGVTQSPTHLIKTRGQQVTLRCSPISGHKSVSWYQQVLGQGPQFIFQYYEKEERGRGNFPDRFSARQFPNYSSELNVNALLLGDSALYLCASSNRARLSTDTQYFGPGTRLTVL.

This chain uses TRBV5-4 with TRBJ2-1; D not certain. Per the germline V gene, CDR1 is SGHNT and CDR2 is YYREEE (reference sequence). Trimming stripped 4 bases from V and 5 bases from J, with 10 bases between. The CDR3 loop spans 13 amino acids. CDR3 protein: CASSPAWDNEQFF. The CDR3 DNA reads as TGTGCCAGCAGCCCGGCTTGGGACAATGAGCAGTTCTTC.

The chain employs TRBV15 and TRBJ2-3; 11 bases line up with TRBD2. The germline gives CDR1 LNHNV, CDR2 YYDKDF (reference sequence). The junction had 4 bases not matched to a gene; V was cut back by 6 bases and J by 2 bases. The CDR3 has 15 amino acids. The CDR3 nucleotides read TGTGCCACCAGGCTAGCGGGAGGCCCCACAGATACGCAGTATTTT. This gives the protein CATRLAGGPTDTQYF.

The V and J genes are TRBV20-1 and TRBJ2-5; D tentatively reads TRBD1 or TRBD2 (5 bases each). Germline V lookup: CDR1 DFQATT, CDR2 SNEGSKA (reference sequence). V gave up 2 bases and J gave up 7 bases, with 17 bases separating them. The CDR3 consists of 14 residues. In DNA, the CDR3 is TGCAGTGCTAGAAGGGGACCGCGGAATGCGACCCAGTACTTC. It encodes CSARRGPRNATQYF.

In its sample, this clonotype was seen a few times. The V gene is TRBV18, the J gene TRBJ2-7; D may be TRBD1 or TRBD2 (5 bases each). Per germline, CDR1 KGHSH and CDR2 LQKENI. Between the trimmed V and J ends, which lost 1 base and 5 bases, there was a span of 12 bases. The CDR3 covers 14 residues. CDR3: CASSPRQGDHEQYF. CDR3 sequence (DNA): TGTGCCAGCTCACCACGCCAGGGAGATCACGAGCAGTACTTC.

This chain uses TRBV6-5 with TRBJ2-6; 9 bases align to TRBD1. The CDR3 extends over 18 amino acids. The V and J ends lost 2 bases and 0 bases, in that order; junction bases with no gene match: 5. Looked up from germline, CDR1 is MNHEY and CDR2 is SVGAGI. CDR3 sequence reads: CASSYTGTGTSGANVLTF. The CDR3 bases are TGTGCCAGCAGTTACACCGGGACAGGGACCTCTGGGGCCAACGTCCTGACTTTC.

This chain uses TRBV7-2 with TRBJ2-2; 8 bases match TRBD1. The CDR3 spans 12 residues. CDR1 is SGHTA, CDR2 FQGNSA, per germline. After removal of 5 bases from V and 13 bases from J, the junction contained 6 bases not matched to a gene. CDR3 DNA sequence: TGTGCCAGCAGCCTCGACAGGGGAGGGCTGTTTTTT. Amino acid sequence: CASSLDRGGLFF. The complete variable domain, with remaining parts taken from reference TRBV7-2 and TRBJ2-2, reads GAGVSQSPSNKVTEKGKDVELRCDPISGHTALYWYRQSLGQGLEFLIYFQGNSAPDKSGLPSDRFSAERTGGSVSTLTIQRTQQEDSAVYLCASSLDRGGLFFGEGSRLTVL.

The rearrangement joins TRBV12-3 or TRBV12-4 to TRBJ1-5; a weak D match, TRBD1 (6 bases). The CDR3 has 15 amino acids. V lost 6 bases and J 3 bases, leaving 15 bases between the germline ends. CDR3 DNA sequence: TGTGCCAGCAGGTCGGACAGAGGGGACAATCAGCCCCAGCATTTT. Translating it yields CASRSDRGDNQPQHF.

The rearrangement uses TRBV6-5 and TRBJ2-3; D ambiguous. Trimming stripped 7 bases from V and 6 bases from J, with 11 bases between. CDR3 size: 12 residues. Germline V lookup: CDR1 MNHEY, CDR2 SVGAGI. The CDR3 protein is CASNGQADTQYF. In nucleotides, the CDR3 is TGTGCCAGCAACGGGCAGGCTGATACGCAGTATTTT.

This clonotype was seen a handful of times. The rearrangement links TRBV5-1 to TRBJ2-3, with 9 bases matching TRBD1. Germline assignment: CDR1 SGHRS and CDR2 YFSETQ. The ends lost 4 bases at V and 0 bases at J; junction bases unmatched: 3. The CDR3 consists of 15 residues. Here the CDR3 DNA reads TGCGCCAGCAGCCGGGACAGGGCTAGCACAGATACGCAGTATTTT. This gives the protein CASSRDRASTDTQYF. Filled out from reference TRBV5-1 and TRBJ2-3, the complete variable domain reads KAGVTQTPRYLIKTRGQQVTLSCSPISGHRSVSWYQQTPGQGLQFLFEYFSETQRNKGNFPGRFSGRQFSNSRSEMNVSTLELGDSALYLCASSRDRASTDTQYFGPGTRLTVL.

The sample holds many counts of this clonotype. V is TRBV5-4 and J is TRBJ1-1, with D perhaps TRBD1 (6 bases). This CDR3 comprises 13 residues. Trimming took off 2 bases at V and 11 bases at J, with 16 bases between the two ends. The germline V gene encodes CDR1 SGHNT and CDR2 YYREEE (reference sequence). The CDR3 DNA reads TGTGCCAGCAGCTTTGGTGGGGGCAAGGCGGCTTTCTTT. Its translation is CASSFGGGKAAFF.

This clonotype was seen only a few times. The gene calls are TRBV11-2 and TRBJ2-2, with D perhaps TRBD1 (6 bases). The CDR3 extends over 15 amino acids. Germline CDR1 SGHAT, CDR2 FQNNGV. Trimming removed 5 bases from V and 0 bases from J, with 10 bases in between. The CDR3 nucleotides are TGTGCCAGCAGCCCCGACAGGACGAACACCGGGGAGCTGTTTTTT. It codes for CASSPDRTNTGELFF.

This clonotype showed up just once. The chain links TRBV25-1 to TRBJ1-1; maybe TRBD1 (5 bases). Germline V CDR1 and CDR2: MGHDK, SYGVNS. The CDR3 is 15 amino acids. The germline V and J ends were trimmed by 2 bases and 7 bases, with 17 bases remaining between them. This CDR3 reads CASSEIGTSAIEAFF. The CDR3 bases are TGTGCCAGCAGTGAAATAGGGACTAGTGCCATTGAAGCTTTCTTT.

The J gene is TRBJ2-3, the V gene TRBV27; 11 bases agree with TRBD2. Germline V CDR1 and CDR2: MNHEY, SMNVEV (reference sequence). With 1 base clipped from V and 8 bases from J, the junction kept 8 bases outside the gene matches. The CDR3 length is 16 residues. The CDR3 reads CASSLFGLAGGGTQYF. CDR3 sequence (DNA): TGTGCCAGCAGTTTATTTGGGCTAGCGGGAGGCGGTACGCAGTATTTT.

This clonotype was detected only a few times. This chain's CDR3 is CASNEAEQETQYF. CDR3 DNA: TGCGCCAGCAACGAGGCGGAGCAAGAGACCCAGTACTTC. The chain is built from TRBV5-1 and TRBJ2-5; D not certain. The germline V and J ends were trimmed by 6 bases and 2 bases, with 11 bases remaining between them. The CDR3 loop spans 13 amino acids. Germline V CDR1 and CDR2: SGHRS, YFSETQ.

The CDR3 nucleotides are TGCGCCAGCAGGACGGGACTTGAGAACGAGCAGTACTTC. This codes for CASRTGLENEQYF. This chain connects TRBV23-1 to TRBJ2-7; the D gene is possibly TRBD2 (6 bases). Being an ORF, TRBV23-1 has a function that is uncertain. CDR3 length: 13 residues. V was cut by 6 bases and J by 5 bases, with 14 bases left in between.